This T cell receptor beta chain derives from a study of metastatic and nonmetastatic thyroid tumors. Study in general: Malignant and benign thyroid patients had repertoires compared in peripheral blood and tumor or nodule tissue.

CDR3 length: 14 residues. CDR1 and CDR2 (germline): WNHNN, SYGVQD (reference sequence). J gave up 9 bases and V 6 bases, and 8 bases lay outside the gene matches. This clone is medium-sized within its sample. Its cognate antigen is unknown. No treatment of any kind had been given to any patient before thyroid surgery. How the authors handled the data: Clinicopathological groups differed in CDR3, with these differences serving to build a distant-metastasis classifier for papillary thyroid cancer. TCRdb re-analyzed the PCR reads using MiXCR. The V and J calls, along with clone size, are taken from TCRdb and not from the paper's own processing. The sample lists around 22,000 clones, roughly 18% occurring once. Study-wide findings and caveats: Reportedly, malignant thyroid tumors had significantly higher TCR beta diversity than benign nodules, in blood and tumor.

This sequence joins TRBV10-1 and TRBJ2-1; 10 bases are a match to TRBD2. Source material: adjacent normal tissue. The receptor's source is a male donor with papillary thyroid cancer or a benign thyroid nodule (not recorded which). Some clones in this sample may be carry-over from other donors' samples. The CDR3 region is CASSSGLATIEQFF. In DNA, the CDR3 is TGCGCCAGCAGCTCGGGACTAGCGACTATTGAGCAGTTCTTC.